Listed below are T cell receptor beta chains from one sample, sequenced in a study of beta chain features in type 1 diabetes. Data came from immunoSEQ multiplex PCR; TCRdb stores just in-frame clones and leaves some out. The sample lists 900,000 or so clones, roughly 16% seen once, with 0.023% in the top ten. The sequenced sample consisted of naive CD4+ T cells from blood. These receptors all come from a woman aged 18-35 years in good health. Each CDR3 is given with its conserved first and last residue. The D gene is left open where the match is weak. Not every row has a clone size; where given, it reads once, few, many or a size class.

D gene	V gene	clone size	J gene	CDR3 DNA	CDR3 protein
TRBD2	TRBV11-1	few	TRBJ2-1	TGTGCCAGCAGCCTGACTGGGACTAACTACAATGAGCAGTTCTTC	CASSLTGTNYNEQFF
NA	TRBV18	NA	TRBJ2-2	TGTGCCAGCTCACCGGCGTGGCAGGACACCGGGGAGCTGTTTTTT	CASSPAWQDTGELFF
NA	TRBV10-3	few	TRBJ2-4	TGTGCCATCAGTGAGGAGGGGGGCAGGGGAGCCAAAAACATTCAGTACTTC	CAISEEGGRGAKNIQYF
NA	TRBV6-5	few	TRBJ1-2	TGTGCCAGCAGCCCAGGGCCATATGGCTACACCTTC	CASSPGPYGYTF
NA	TRBV20-1	few	TRBJ2-7	TGCAGCCCTAGCGTTTTCTACGAGCAGTACTTC	CSPSVFYEQYF
NA	TRBV11-2	NA	TRBJ2-2	TGTGCCAGCAGCCAGGACAGATTTGCCGGGGAGCTGTTTTTT	CASSQDRFAGELFF
TRBD1	TRBV5-1	NA	TRBJ1-2	TGCGCCAGCAGCGGCATACCGGGACAGCCTTTGGAGGATGGCTACACCTTC	CASSGIPGQPLEDGYTF
NA	TRBV4-3	NA	TRBJ2-3	TGCGCCAGCAGCAGGGGGATTTGGGATACGCAGTATTTT	CASSRGIWDTQYF
NA	TRBV28	NA	TRBJ1-2	TGTGCCAGCAGTTGGATATATGGCTACACCTTC	CASSWIYGYTF
NA	TRBV27	few	TRBJ2-7	TGTGCCAGCAGGGTCCAGCGGTCATTGGGGGAGCAGTACTTC	CASRVQRSLGEQYF
NA	TRBV28	NA	TRBJ1-1	TGTGCCAGCACCCCGCCACCATGGAACACTGAAGCTTTCTTT	CASTPPPWNTEAFF
TRBD1	TRBV9	NA	TRBJ1-1	TGTGCCACCAACCCAACAGGGGATAACACTGAAGCTTTCTTT	CATNPTGDNTEAFF
NA	TRBV27	few	TRBJ2-2	TGTGCCAGCTCCCATCCTTTCGGGGAGCTGTTTTTT	CASSHPFGELFF
TRBD1	TRBV4-3	NA	TRBJ1-2	TGCGCCAGCAGCCAGGGGACAGGGGCTAACTATGGCTACACCTTC	CASSQGTGANYGYTF
NA	TRBV18	NA	TRBJ2-5	TGTGCCAGCTCACCCGAGGGGCAAGAGACCCAGTACTTC	CASSPEGQETQYF
TRBD2	TRBV19	NA	TRBJ2-4	TGTGCCAGTAGTCATCCGGGAGGCCCGGTAGTCGGCATTCAGTACTTC	CASSHPGGPVVGIQYF
NA	TRBV7-9	few	TRBJ2-5	TGTGCCAGCAGCCTTTCGGCGAGCGGGTACCAAGAGACCCAGTACTTC	CASSLSASGYQETQYF
TRBD2	TRBV27	few	TRBJ2-1	TGTGCCAGCAGTCTCCGGACTAGCGGGAGTCCCCACAATGAGCAGTTCTTC	CASSLRTSGSPHNEQFF
NA	TRBV18	NA	TRBJ2-3	TGTGCCAGCTCCCCCAGGATGGGGACAGATACGCAGTATTTT	CASSPRMGTDTQYF
TRBD1	TRBV9	NA	TRBJ2-7	TGTGCCAGCAGCGTAGCTGAAGGGGGCTGGTACGAGCAGTACTTC	CASSVAEGGWYEQYF
NA	TRBV28	few	TRBJ2-4	TGTGCCAGCAGTGGGATAGCCAAAAACATTCAGTACTTC	CASSGIAKNIQYF
NA	TRBV7-9	NA	TRBJ2-2	TGTGCCAGCAGCTTACGGGTAGCATCAGGAAAAACCGGGGAGCTGTTTTTT	CASSLRVASGKTGELFF
NA	TRBV7-9	few	TRBJ2-2	TGTGCCAGCAGCTTAGGCCGGTCCACCGGGGAGCTGTTTTTT	CASSLGRSTGELFF
NA	TRBV7-9	few	TRBJ1-1	TGTGCCAGCAGTCCCACCGGACAGCTGAAGGAAGCTTTCTTT	CASSPTGQLKEAFF
TRBD2	TRBV18	few	TRBJ2-5	TGTGCCAGCTCACCAGCGGGAGGTGAGACCCAGTACTTC	CASSPAGGETQYF
NA	TRBV2	NA	TRBJ2-7	TGTGCCAGCAGTGAAAACGTTAGCTCCTACGAGCAGTACTTC	CASSENVSSYEQYF
NA	TRBV27	NA	TRBJ1-4	TGTGCCAGTTCTCCCGGTGGGGGCCCCCGAACTAATGAAAAACTGTTTTTT	CASSPGGGPRTNEKLFF
TRBD1	TRBV28	NA	TRBJ2-7	TGTGCCAGCCTCACCGCCGCTGGACAGGGCCCGTACGAGCAGTACTTC	CASLTAAGQGPYEQYF
NA	TRBV5-1	few	TRBJ2-7	TGCGCCAGCAGCTTGGAGGACGCGAGCTCCTACGAGCAGTACTTC	CASSLEDASSYEQYF
NA	TRBV28	NA	TRBJ1-2	TGTGCCAGCAGTTTCCCCGGGACGGTCTATGGCTACACCTTC	CASSFPGTVYGYTF
TRBD2	TRBV4-3	NA	TRBJ2-6	TGCGCCAGCAGCCTGGGGAGGGTACCCTCTGGGGCCAACGTCCTGACTTTC	CASSLGRVPSGANVLTF
NA	TRBV19	few	TRBJ2-7	TGTGCCAGTAGTATAGAATCCGGGATAACCTACGAGCAGTACTTC	CASSIESGITYEQYF
NA	TRBV9	few	TRBJ1-4	TGTGCCAGCAGCCCGGACAGCCGATATGAAAAACTGTTTTTT	CASSPDSRYEKLFF
NA	TRBV25-1	NA	TRBJ2-3	TGTGCCAGCTCCGAGGCGGGATGGGTCGGCACAGATACGCAGTATTTT	CASSEAGWVGTDTQYF
NA	TRBV5-4	NA	TRBJ2-5	TGTGCCAGCAGCTTGTGGTCCGGGCTGCAGGCCCAAGAGACCCAGTACTTC	CASSLWSGLQAQETQYF
NA	TRBV10-3	few	TRBJ2-1	TGTGCCATCAGTGACCCATTACAGGGTCCCTCCTACAATGAGCAGTTCTTC	CAISDPLQGPSYNEQFF
NA	TRBV11-2	few	TRBJ2-1	TGTGCCAGCAGCTCCCAGACCTACAATGAGCAGTTCTTC	CASSSQTYNEQFF
NA	TRBV7-9	NA	TRBJ1-1	TGTGCCAGCATCAAACAGATTAACACTGAAGCTTTCTTT	CASIKQINTEAFF
NA	TRBV5-4	NA	TRBJ2-1	TGTGCCAGCAGCAGGGTTGTCTTTTCAGGCAATGAGCAGTTCTTC	CASSRVVFSGNEQFF
NA	TRBV4-3	NA	TRBJ2-1	TGCGCCAGCAGCCAATACTTTTACAATGAGCAGTTCTTC	CASSQYFYNEQFF
NA	TRBV5-4	NA	TRBJ1-1	TGTGCCAGCAGCTTGGATTCTGGACGGAACACTGAAGCTTTCTTT	CASSLDSGRNTEAFF
TRBD2	TRBV5-4	few	TRBJ2-2	TGTGCCAGCAGCTGGGCTAGCGGGAGGGCAGCCGGGGAGCTGTTTTTT	CASSWASGRAAGELFF
TRBD1	TRBV9	NA	TRBJ2-7	TGTGCCAGCAGCGGGGGGACAGACAACTACGAGCAGTACTTC	CASSGGTDNYEQYF
TRBD2	TRBV5-1	NA	TRBJ2-1	TGCGCCAGCAGCTTGGGCCCCCTAGCGGATTACAATGAGCAGTTCTTC	CASSLGPLADYNEQFF
NA	TRBV7-6	few	TRBJ2-7	TGTGCCAGCAGCTTAGAAGGTTCGTCCGAGCAGTACTTC	CASSLEGSSEQYF
NA	TRBV7-3	NA	TRBJ2-3	TGTGCCAGCAGCTCTCGACTGGGAAGTAGCACAGATACGCAGTATTTT	CASSSRLGSSTDTQYF
NA	TRBV18	NA	TRBJ1-3	TGTGCCAGCTCACCACAGGGGCAGGATGGAAACACCATATATTTT	CASSPQGQDGNTIYF
TRBD2	TRBV7-9	few	TRBJ2-5	TGTGCCAGCAGCCAGGAACGGGCGGGAGGGCAAGAGACCCAGTACTTC	CASSQERAGGQETQYF
TRBD2	TRBV7-2	NA	TRBJ2-7	TGTGCCAGCAGCTTAGTGGTGGGAGGGCCGAACGAGCAGTACTTC	CASSLVVGGPNEQYF
TRBD2	TRBV7-8	NA	TRBJ2-1	TGTGCCAGCAGCTACCTCCCCGGGAGGGCGTTGATCTATAAGTACAATGAGCAGTTCTTC	CASSYLPGRALIYKYNEQFF
TRBD2	TRBV13	NA	TRBJ2-3	TGTGCCAGCAGCTTAGTTCACACTAGCGGACCAGATACGCAGTATTTT	CASSLVHTSGPDTQYF
TRBD1	TRBV2	NA	TRBJ1-4	TGTGCCAGCAGGGACCTGACAGGGAGAACAGGGGGAAAACTGTTTTTT	CASRDLTGRTGGKLFF